This T cell receptor (beta chain) is drawn from a study of OX40 agonist ivuxolimab in advanced cancers. Some background on the complete study: Ivuxolimab was a fully human IgG2 agonistic monoclonal antibody targeting the costimulatory receptor OX40 (CD134). Intravenous ivuxolimab was administered to patients every 2 weeks at six dose levels: 0.01, 0.1, 0.3, 1.5, 3 and 10 mg/kg. Of the approximately 50 dose-escalation patients, hepatocellular carcinoma was present in about 20, melanoma in around 15, renal cell carcinoma in 9 and head and neck cancer in 9. In the dose-escalation cohort, 70% to 85% of patients were male, and the mean age was roughly 60 years with a range of roughly 20 to 85. Prior anti-PD-1, anti-PD-L1 or anti-CTLA-4 therapy was permitted, and less than 45% of dose-escalation patients had received checkpoint inhibitors. Three dose-escalation patients achieved partial responses, one with hepatocellular carcinoma and two with cutaneous melanoma. The purpose of peripheral TCRbeta sequencing was to test whether ivuxolimab changed TCR sequence diversity and led to clonal T-cell expansion. The monotherapy dose-escalation portion (N ≈ 55 patients) of the phase I ivuxolimab trial is reported in the paper.

Genomic DNA was isolated from the sorted cells so that the TCRbeta CDR3 region could be sequenced. The immunoSEQ Assay was used to sequence the TCRbeta CDR3 regions. This is the immuneACCESS table as TCRdb keeps it, with only in-frame sequences that have V and J called. A part of the clones is gone; compared with another copy, unresolved V genes explain less than half, and the rest is unexplained. This sample comprises about 90,000 clones, approximately 91% of them detected only once. The ten largest clones add up to more than 0.25% of the sample. About this clone itself: It has no known antigen specificity. The input lacks base qualities; no much larger clone sits a single base away.

Beyond this particular receptor, the publication reports: After ivuxolimab, more expanded clones were found on average in CD8+ T cells than in CD4+ T cells. Low levels of normalized T-cell clonal expansion were also seen in some patients who did not respond. The antigen specificity of the peripheral T cells that underwent clonal expansion was not determined. Clonal expansion of both CD4+ and CD8+ blood T cells was observed from baseline to week 6 at doses 0.1 to 3.0 mg/kg. In the 0.1-3.0 mg/kg groups, partial responders were among the patients with the lowest normalized peripheral clonal expansion, particularly in CD8+ T cells.

Patients with autoimmune disease history or receiving systemic immunosuppression were excluded from the trial. Peripheral blood for TCR sequencing was collected from all dose cohorts at baseline, on cycle 4 day 1, and on cycle 7 day 1. The samples were taken from a phase I, first-in-human, multicenter, open-label dose-escalation trial of ivuxolimab. Adults with locally advanced or metastatic melanoma, renal cell carcinoma, hepatocellular carcinoma or head and neck squamous cell carcinoma were enrolled in the trial. Before TCR sequencing, CD4+ and CD8+ T cells were separately sorted from peripheral blood. CDR1 and CDR2 (MDHEN, SYDVKM) derive from the germline V gene. V drops 3 bases and J drops 0 bases, leaving 5 bases in between. The CDR3 has 14 amino acids, counting the end cysteine and phenylalanine. The read is trimmed to its CDR3 DNA, 42 bases read in frame from base 1.

This material consisted of CD4+ or CD8+ T cells sorted from blood, taken in a trial of the OX40 agonist ivuxolimab. The sequence was obtained from an adult with an advanced solid tumor such as melanoma, head and neck, liver or kidney cancer. The rearranged segments are TRBV28 and TRBJ2-2, with an unclear D gene assignment. The CDR3 loop reads CASSFTANTGELFF. The DNA is TGTGCCAGCAGTTTTACGGCGAACACCGGGGAGCTGTTTTTT.